This T cell receptor beta chain was captured in a study of vaccination effects on CD4 cells after COVID-19. The germline V gene has CDR1 SGHVS and CDR2 FNYEAQ. CDR3 length equals 13 residues. The V and J ends lost 0 bases and 10 bases respectively, with 12 bases between them. Sequenced by immunoSEQ multiplex PCR; TCRdb stores in-frame clones only, minus some. The table has around 46,000 clones, about three quarters seen once. In regard to this clone: Its antigen remains unidentified.

ViraFEST expansion of antigen-specific CD4+ T cells with viral peptide pools preceded sequencing. CD4+ T cell isolation took place after approximately 11 days of culture. Sometime from March through December 2020, the person acquired a SARS-CoV-2 infection that PCR confirmed. A half-volume exchange with IL-2 medium occurred on days 3 and 7. The origin of this receptor is a human donor who had a prior SARS-CoV-2 infection. The chain employs TRBV7-6 and TRBJ2-5; TRBD1 is a possible D gene (6 bases). This sample comprised CD4+ T cells from PBMCs cultured with a peptide pool, obtained before COVID-19 vaccination. In nucleotides, the CDR3 is TGTGCCAGCAGCTTAGCGCGGGTAGGGGGCCAGTACTTC. Translation gives CASSLARVGGQYF.